The source of this T cell receptor (beta chain) is a study of shared clonotypes between healthy human individuals. As concerns this clone: Its antigen is unidentified.

Between the trimmed V and J ends, which lost 5 bases and 2 bases, there was a span of 15 bases. The CDR3 is 16 residues long. Germline CDR1 and CDR2: MDHEN and SYDVKM. Here immunoSEQ multiplex PCR was the method, and the copy in TCRdb shows in-frame clones only, minus some. The table includes more than 2,000,000 clones, 80% to 95% detected once. The investigators split CD4+ cells into a CD45RA+ naive subset and a CD45RA-negative memory subset. General study findings and limits: Expectations were that clonotype sharing among donors would be affected by sequencing depth.

The chain uses TRBV28 and TRBJ2-2, with TRBD1 as a possible D gene (5 bases). This TCR was recovered from a man between 18 and 35 years old in good health. Some clones in this sample may be carry-over from other donors' samples. The material sequenced was naive CD4+ T cells from PBMCs. Subset indicated: CD45RA+ positively selected. The CDR3 sequence is CASSPQERLNTGELFF. The CDR3 bases are TGTGCCAGCAGTCCACAGGAACGGCTCAACACCGGGGAGCTGTTTTTT. The complete variable domain, with remaining parts taken from reference TRBV28 and TRBJ2-2, reads DVKVTQSSRYLVKRTGEKVFLECVQDMDHENMFWYRQDPGLGLRLIYFSYDVKMKEKGDIPEGYSVSREKKERFSLILESASTNQTSMYLCASSPQERLNTGELFFGEGSRLTVL.